Below, 29 T cell receptor beta chains from the same sample are listed, as sequenced in a study of cytomegalovirus exposure and HLA in healthy donors. Primers: 60 Vbeta forward and 13 Jbeta reverse. The assay was immunoSEQ multiplex PCR, and TCRdb's table has in-frame clones only and misses some. The sample has 65,000 to 85,000 clones, about three quarters seen once. Sequencing was done on a sample of PBMCs. The receptors shown here come from a male donor in good health and CMV-seropositive.

The chain joins TRBV5-1 to TRBJ2-2, with 9 nucleotides matching TRBD2. Looked up from germline, CDR1 is SGHRS and CDR2 is YFSETQ. V shed 4 bases and J 2 bases; nucleotides not matched to a gene: 6. The CDR3 totals 16 residues. CDR3 coding DNA: TGCGCCAGCAGCCTTGTAGCGGGGGCAAACACCGGGGAGCTGTTTTTT. As protein: CASSLVAGANTGELFF.

The table lists this clone with a count of one. The chain employs TRBV4-3 and TRBJ1-6; D might be TRBD1 (6 bases). CDR1 is LGHNA and CDR2 is YSLEER in the germline V gene. The CDR3 loop spans 12 amino acids. With 5 bases removed from V and 12 bases from J, the gap between germline ends came to 11 bases. Here the CDR3 reads CASSTTGLPLHF. The CDR3 nucleotides are TGCGCCAGCAGCACCACAGGGTTACCCCTCCACTTT.

This clone was counted a few times. J is TRBJ2-7 and V is TRBV7-9; D uncertain. V was clipped by 5 bases and J by 2 bases, with 7 bases between them. The CDR3 has 12 amino acids. From germline, CDR1 is SEHNR and CDR2 FQNEAQ (reference sequence). The CDR3 loop is CASSQNPYEQYF. The DNA of the CDR3 is TGTGCCAGCAGCCAGAACCCCTACGAGCAGTACTTC.

The J gene is TRBJ2-7, the V gene TRBV14, with D possibly being TRBD2 (5 bases). The germline gives CDR1 SGHDN, CDR2 FVKESK. The V end was cut by 3 bases, the J end by 0 bases, with 12 bases between. This CDR3 contains 15 residues. The CDR3, as DNA: TGTGCCAGCAGCCAGGGGAGCGGCCGCTCCTACGAGCAGTACTTC. Protein sequence: CASSQGSGRSYEQYF.

CDR3 bases: TGTGCCATCAGTGAGGTAGCGGGGGTTGGAGAGACCCAGTACTTC. It encodes CAISEVAGVGETQYF. The rearrangement uses TRBV10-3 and TRBJ2-5; 9 bases map to TRBD2. Unmatched junction bases numbered 5, after V lost 2 bases and J lost 4 bases. The CDR3 contains 15 residues. Germline V gene data show CDR1 as ENHRY and CDR2 as SYGVKD.

The chain employs TRBV18 and TRBJ2-1; a weak D match, TRBD1 (6 bases). The V end lost 3 bases, the J end lost 2 bases, and 11 bases lay between the germline ends. The CDR3 extends over 15 amino acids. Germline V gene sequence: CDR1 KGHSH, CDR2 LQKENI. In DNA, the CDR3 is TGTGCCAGCTCACCTTCACAGGGCGCCTACAATGAGCAGTTCTTC. Translated, it gives CASSPSQGAYNEQFF.

On this clone: A junction end diverges from the germline sequence, so it may reflect a read error. The chain has TRBV5-1 and TRBJ2-7; weak D call: TRBD2 (6 bases). This CDR3 has 13 residues. CDR1 is SGHRS, CDR2 YFSETQ, per germline. In nucleotides, the CDR3 is TGCGCCAGCAGCTTGGGGGACTCCAACGAGCAGTACTTC. Its protein is CASSLGDSNEQYF.

CDR3 nucleotide sequence: TGTGCCTGGAGTGCATCCCGGGACAGGGGAAACGGATACGAGCAGTACTTC. Translated, it gives CAWSASRDRGNGYEQYF. The chain couples TRBV30 to TRBJ2-7; 10 nucleotides line up with TRBD1. This CDR3 contains 17 residues. After removal of 1 base from V and 4 bases from J, the junction contained 13 bases not matched to a gene. Germline CDR1 reads GTSNPN; CDR2 reads SVGIG (reference sequence).

The rearrangement links TRBV28 to TRBJ2-7, with D possibly being TRBD1 (6 bases). CDR3 length: 17 amino acids. CDR1 and CDR2 (germline): MDHEN, SYDVKM. V lost 6 bases and J 5 bases, leaving 26 bases between the germline ends. CDR3 sequence: CASRSAPYRVVAHEQYF. The DNA of the CDR3 is TGTGCCAGCAGATCAGCCCCATACAGGGTCGTAGCCCACGAGCAGTACTTC.

V and J are TRBV6-1 and TRBJ1-2; D possibly corresponds to TRBD1 (6 bases). Germline V gene lookup returns CDR1 MNHNS and CDR2 SASEGT. The CDR3 is 14 residues long. V lost 5 bases, J lost 4 bases, and 14 bases lay in between. The CDR3 region is CASSSGTGRYGYTF. CDR3 nucleotide sequence: TGTGCCAGCAGTTCCGGAACAGGGCGCTATGGCTACACCTTC.

This clone was detected only a few times. The chain couples TRBV7-3 to TRBJ1-2; D gene uncertain. Germline V gene data show CDR1 as SGHTA and CDR2 as FQGTGA. Between the trimmed V and J ends, which lost 2 bases and 4 bases, there was a span of 8 bases. This CDR3 contains 13 residues. CDR3 in amino acids: CASSLGAGYGYTF. In nucleotides, the CDR3 is TGTGCCAGCAGCTTAGGAGCCGGCTATGGCTACACCTTC.

The table lists this clone with a few counts. The V and J genes are TRBV7-2 and TRBJ1-2; 7 bases fit TRBD1. CDR1 and CDR2 from the germline V gene are SGHTA and FQGNSA. The CDR3 has 15 amino acids. Trimming at V came to 4 bases and at J to 4 bases, leaving 9 bases not matched to a gene. The CDR3, as DNA: TGTGCCAGCAGCTCGAGACAGGGTGACGGCTATGGCTACACCTTC. It encodes CASSSRQGDGYGYTF.

This chain joins TRBV7-9 and TRBJ2-5; 12 bases match TRBD2. The trim removed 5 bases at V and 1 base at J, leaving 5 bases unmatched. CDR1 SEHNR and CDR2 FQNEAQ come from the germline V gene (reference sequence). CDR3 length: 16 residues. The CDR3 protein is CASSTTSGGFQETQYF. CDR3 DNA: TGTGCCAGCAGCACGACTAGCGGGGGTTTCCAAGAGACCCAGTACTTC.

V gene TRBV23-1 combines with J gene TRBJ2-2; no clear D. TRBV23-1 is marked as an open reading frame, function uncertain. The CDR3 runs 13 residues. V was pared by 3 bases and J by 1 base, with 3 bases between. The CDR3 loop is CASSHLNTGELFF. The CDR3 DNA reads TGCGCCAGCAGTCACTTGAACACCGGGGAGCTGTTTTTT.

This chain connects TRBV7-9 to TRBJ2-1, with D perhaps TRBD1 (5 bases). The CDR3 is 17 residues long. CDR1 SEHNR and CDR2 FQNEAQ come from the germline V gene (reference sequence). The V end lost 4 bases, the J end lost 0 bases, and 16 bases lay between the germline ends. CDR3 in amino acids: CASSSGLGRGSYNEQFF. CDR3 sequence (DNA): TGTGCCAGCAGCTCCGGCTTGGGGCGTGGCTCCTACAATGAGCAGTTCTTC.

This rearrangement joins TRBV5-1 to TRBJ2-5; TRBD2 matches at 11 bases. Germline assignment: CDR1 SGHRS and CDR2 YFSETQ. The CDR3 contains 17 residues. Unmatched junction bases numbered 11, after V lost 0 bases and J lost 7 bases. The CDR3 coding sequence is TGCGCCAGCAGCTTGGTTCTAGCGGGAGGCATAGGGGGGACCCAGTACTTC. It specifies CASSLVLAGGIGGTQYF.

This clone was seen a handful of times. The chain has TRBV14 and TRBJ2-5; 10 nucleotides align to TRBD2. Germline V gene lookup returns CDR1 SGHDN and CDR2 FVKESK. J was trimmed by 7 bases and V by 1 base; bases with no gene match: 9. The CDR3 length is 16 residues. The DNA for the CDR3 is TGTGCCAGCAGCCAAGTGCTAGCGGGGGTCTTGGGGACCCAGTACTTC. Translating gives CASSQVLAGVLGTQYF.

The V gene is TRBV5-1, the J gene TRBJ2-5, with 10 nucleotides matching TRBD1. The V and J ends lost 4 bases and 5 bases, in that order; junction bases with no gene match: 14. Per germline, CDR1 SGHRS and CDR2 YFSETQ. The length of the CDR3 is 17 residues. This chain's CDR3 is CASSPGAGTGAGETQYF. CDR3 bases: TGCGCCAGCAGCCCTGGGGCCGGGACAGGGGCCGGTGAGACCCAGTACTTC.

The rearrangement joins TRBV7-2 to TRBJ1-3; D might be TRBD1 (5 bases). Trimming stripped 1 base from V and 8 bases from J, with 15 bases between. The CDR3 has 15 residues. Germline CDR1 is SGHTA and CDR2 is FQGNSA. CDR3 in DNA: TGTGCCAGCAGCTTAGAGGGAGGGGTTAACCACACCATATATTTT. Protein sequence: CASSLEGGVNHTIYF. Combining the CDR3 with reference TRBV7-2 and TRBJ1-3 gives the whole variable domain GAGVSQSPSNKVTEKGKDVELRCDPISGHTALYWYRQSLGQGLEFLIYFQGNSAPDKSGLPSDRFSAERTGGSVSTLTIQRTQQEDSAVYLCASSLEGGVNHTIYFGEGSWLTVV.

The rearrangement uses TRBV7-8 and TRBJ2-7, with 8 bases identical to TRBD2. The V segment lost 2 bases and the J segment 3 bases; nucleotides outside the gene matches: 6. This CDR3 has 15 amino acids. The V gene's germline CDR1 is SGHVS and CDR2 FQNEAQ. CDR3 amino acids: CASSLLPTSDYEQYF. The CDR3 nucleotides read TGTGCCAGCAGCTTATTGCCGACTAGCGACTACGAGCAGTACTTC.

The rearrangement links TRBV5-1 to TRBJ2-7, with 7 bases aligning to TRBD1. Unmatched junction bases numbered 15, after V lost 4 bases and J lost 8 bases. The germline V gene encodes CDR1 SGHRS and CDR2 YFSETQ. There are 15 residues in the CDR3. This CDR3 reads CASSDTDRARSKQYF. CDR3 nucleotide sequence: TGCGCCAGCAGCGACACAGACAGGGCAAGGAGTAAGCAGTACTTC.

This chain links TRBV5-4 with TRBJ2-2; 9 nucleotides line up with TRBD1. The CDR3 loop spans 15 amino acids. V was clipped by 4 bases and J by 1 base; unmatched bases: 2. Germline V gene lookup returns CDR1 SGHNT and CDR2 YYREEE (reference sequence). CDR3 sequence: CASSLGQGNTGELFF. The CDR3 DNA follows: TGTGCCAGCAGCCTGGGACAGGGGAACACCGGGGAGCTGTTTTTT.

The CDR3 coding sequence is TGTGCCAGCAGCTTGCAGGGATACACCTACGAGCAGTACTTC. Encoded protein: CASSLQGYTYEQYF. The chain employs TRBV7-9 and TRBJ2-7; TRBD1 is a possible D gene (5 bases). Germline assignment: CDR1 SEHNR and CDR2 FQNEAQ (reference sequence). Trimming shortened V by 3 bases and J by 2 bases, and 11 bases separated the two germline ends. The CDR3 length is 14 residues.

This chain uses TRBV18 with TRBJ2-4, with 11 bases aligning to TRBD2. Per the germline V gene, CDR1 is KGHSH and CDR2 is LQKENI. Germline trimming cut 0 bases from V and 3 bases from J; bases unmatched to any gene: 1. The CDR3 extends over 16 amino acids. This CDR3 reads CASSPPGLADKNIQYF. CDR3 DNA: TGTGCCAGCTCACCACCGGGACTAGCGGACAAAAACATTCAGTACTTC.

This clone has only one observation. The chain couples TRBV2 to TRBJ2-1; possible D gene TRBD1, 6 bases. The CDR3 extends over 11 amino acids. Germline loops: CDR1 SNHLY, CDR2 FYNNEI. V shed 9 bases and J shed 8 bases, with 11 bases lying between them. CDR3 amino acids: CARLQGYEQFF. In DNA, the CDR3 is TGTGCCAGGCTGCAGGGGTATGAGCAGTTCTTC.

The V gene is TRBV6-5, the J gene TRBJ2-7; 7 bases match TRBD2. There are 14 residues in the CDR3. J lost 5 bases, V lost 2 bases, and 6 bases had no gene match. Germline CDR1 MNHEY, CDR2 SVGAGI. The CDR3 protein is CASSYGGSYHEQYF. CDR3 in DNA: TGTGCCAGCAGTTACGGCGGGAGTTACCACGAGCAGTACTTC.

This clone came up a few times. The chain is built from TRBV7-8 and TRBJ1-5; 10 bases map to TRBD1. The CDR3 totals 15 residues. V lost 4 bases, J lost 4 bases, and 4 bases stayed unmatched. CDR1 is SGHVS, CDR2 FQNEAQ, per germline. CDR3 sequence: CASSYSDRGNQPQHF. The DNA for the CDR3 is TGTGCCAGCAGCTACTCGGACAGGGGGAATCAGCCCCAGCATTTT. Complete variable domain (other parts from reference TRBV7-8 and TRBJ1-5): GAGVSQSPRYKVAKRGQDVALRCDPISGHVSLFWYQQALGQGPEFLTYFQNEAQLDKSGLPSDRFFAERPEGSVSTLKIQRTQQEDSAVYLCASSYSDRGNQPQHFGDGTRLSIL.

The chain recombines TRBV2 with TRBJ2-2; 7 bases are a match to TRBD1. This CDR3 is built from 17 residues. Germline lookup yields CDR1 SNHLY and CDR2 FYNNEI. V lost 7 bases and J lost 0; bases outside the gene matches: 11. CDR3 bases: TGTGCCAGCATACATAGCAGGACAGGTTCGAACACCGGGGAGCTGTTTTTT. As protein: CASIHSRTGSNTGELFF.

The genes are TRBV7-9 and TRBJ2-2; D possibly corresponds to TRBD1 (5 bases). The V gene lost 6 bases and the J gene lost 2 bases, with 13 bases spanning the gap. The CDR3 runs 15 residues. Germline V gene sequence: CDR1 SEHNR, CDR2 FQNEAQ (reference sequence). The CDR3 loop is CASRLLGLNTGELFF. The CDR3 DNA is TGTGCCAGCAGATTATTGGGGCTTAACACCGGGGAGCTGTTTTTT.